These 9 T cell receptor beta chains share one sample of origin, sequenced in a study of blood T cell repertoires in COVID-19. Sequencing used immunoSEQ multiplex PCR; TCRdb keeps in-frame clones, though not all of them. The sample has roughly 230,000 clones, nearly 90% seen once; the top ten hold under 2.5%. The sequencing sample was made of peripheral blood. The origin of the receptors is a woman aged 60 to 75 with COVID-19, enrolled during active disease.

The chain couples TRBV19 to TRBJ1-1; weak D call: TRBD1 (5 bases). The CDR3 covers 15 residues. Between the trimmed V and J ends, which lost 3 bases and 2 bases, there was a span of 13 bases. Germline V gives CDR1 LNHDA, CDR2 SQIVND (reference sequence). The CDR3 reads CASSIPRTPNTEAFF. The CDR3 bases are TGTGCCAGTAGTATCCCCCGGACACCCAACACTGAAGCTTTCTTT.

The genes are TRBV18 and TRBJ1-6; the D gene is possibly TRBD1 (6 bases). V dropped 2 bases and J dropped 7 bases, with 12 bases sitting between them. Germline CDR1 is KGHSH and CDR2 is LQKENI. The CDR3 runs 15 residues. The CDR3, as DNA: TGTGCCAGCTCACCAAGGACAGTGGAGAATTCACCCCTCCACTTT. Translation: CASSPRTVENSPLHF.

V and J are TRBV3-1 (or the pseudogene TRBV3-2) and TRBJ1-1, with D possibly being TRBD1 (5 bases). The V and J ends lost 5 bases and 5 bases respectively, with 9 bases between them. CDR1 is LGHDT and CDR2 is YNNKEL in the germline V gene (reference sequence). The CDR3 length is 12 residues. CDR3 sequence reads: CASSSGGTEAFF. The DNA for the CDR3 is TGTGCCAGCAGCTCCGGGGGGACTGAAGCTTTCTTT.

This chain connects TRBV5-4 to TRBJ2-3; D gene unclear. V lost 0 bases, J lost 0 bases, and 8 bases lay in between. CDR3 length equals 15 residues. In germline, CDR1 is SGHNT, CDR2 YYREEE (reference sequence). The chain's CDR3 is CASSLGAASTDTQYF. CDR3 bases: TGTGCCAGCAGCTTGGGGGCAGCCAGCACAGATACGCAGTATTTT.

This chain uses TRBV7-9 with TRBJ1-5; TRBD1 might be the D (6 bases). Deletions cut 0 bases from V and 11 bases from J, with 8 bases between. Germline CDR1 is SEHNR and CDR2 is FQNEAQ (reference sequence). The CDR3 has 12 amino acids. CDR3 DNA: TGTGCCAGCAGCTTAGCGACAGGTTCCCAGCATTTT. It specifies CASSLATGSQHF.

Here the CDR3 DNA reads TGCGCCAGCAGTTTTGGAGGGGAAGTTTCCTATGGCTACACCTTC. It yields the protein CASSFGGEVSYGYTF. The rearrangement joins TRBV10-2 to TRBJ1-2; tentative D call: TRBD1 (5 bases). CDR1 and CDR2 (germline): WSHSY, SAAADI. The V end lost 5 bases, the J end lost 4 bases, and 17 bases lay between the germline ends. The CDR3 covers 15 residues.

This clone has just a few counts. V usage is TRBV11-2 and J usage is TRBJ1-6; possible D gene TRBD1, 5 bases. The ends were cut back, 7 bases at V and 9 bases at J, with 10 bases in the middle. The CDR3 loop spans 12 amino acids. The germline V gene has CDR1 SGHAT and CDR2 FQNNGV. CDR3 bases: TGTGCCAGCAACCACGGGGGTTCACCCCTCCACTTT. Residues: CASNHGGSPLHF.

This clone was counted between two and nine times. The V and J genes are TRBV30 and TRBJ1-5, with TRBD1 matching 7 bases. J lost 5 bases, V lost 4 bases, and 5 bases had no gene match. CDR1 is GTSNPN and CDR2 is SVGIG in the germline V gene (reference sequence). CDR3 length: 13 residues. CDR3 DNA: TGTGCCTGGACCAGGGACAGAGATCAGCCCCAGCATTTT. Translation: CAWTRDRDQPQHF.

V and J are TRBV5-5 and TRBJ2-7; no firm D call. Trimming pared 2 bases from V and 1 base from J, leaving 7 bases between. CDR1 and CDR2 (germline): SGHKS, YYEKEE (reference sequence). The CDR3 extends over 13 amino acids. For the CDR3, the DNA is TGTGCCAGCAGCTTATTACAGTCCTACGAGCAGTACTTC. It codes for CASSLLQSYEQYF.